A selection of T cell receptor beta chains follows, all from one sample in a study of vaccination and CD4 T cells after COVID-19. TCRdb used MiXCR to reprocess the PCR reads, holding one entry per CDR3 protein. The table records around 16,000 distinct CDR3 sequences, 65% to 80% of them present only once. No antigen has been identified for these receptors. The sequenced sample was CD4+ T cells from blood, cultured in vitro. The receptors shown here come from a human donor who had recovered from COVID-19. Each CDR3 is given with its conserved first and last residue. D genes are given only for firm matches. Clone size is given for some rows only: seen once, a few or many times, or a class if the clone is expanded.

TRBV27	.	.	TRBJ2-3	CASSRRAASVYSTDTQYF	TGTGCCAGCAGTCGGAGGGCGGCTAGCGTTTACAGCACAGATACGCAGTATTTT
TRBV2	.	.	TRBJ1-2	CASSEGLGGRGGGYTF	TGTGCCAGCAGTGAGGGTTTAGGAGGCAGGGGCGGCGGCTACACCTTC
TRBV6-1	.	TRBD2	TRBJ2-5	CAARRAPKRLAGGGETQYF	TGTGCCGCTCGCCGGGCCCCCAAACGACTAGCGGGGGGGGGAGAGACCCAGTACTTC
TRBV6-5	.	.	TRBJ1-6	CASSYSGGGYNSPLHF	TGTGCCAGCAGTTACTCGGGAGGGGGCTATAATTCACCCCTCCACTTT
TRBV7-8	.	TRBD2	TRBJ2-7	CASSPPRPGLAPGTSSYEQYF	TGTGCCAGCAGCCCCCCCAGGCCCGGACTAGCCCCCGGGACGAGCTCCTACGAGCAGTACTTC
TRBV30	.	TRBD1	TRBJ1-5	CAWSLQGISNQPQHF	TGTGCCTGGAGTCTACAGGGGATAAGCAATCAGCCCCAGCATTTT
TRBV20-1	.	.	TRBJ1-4	CSARRGVVNEKLFF	TGCAGTGCTAGAAGGGGGGTGGTCAATGAAAAACTGTTTTTT
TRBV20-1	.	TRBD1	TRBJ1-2	CSATPLQGAGGYTF	TGCAGTGCTACCCCCCTACAGGGGGCAGGTGGCTACACCTTC
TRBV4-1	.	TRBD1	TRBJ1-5	CASSPSSRKKTGAPSSNQPQHF	TGCGCCAGCAGCCCGTCCAGCCGCAAGAAGACAGGGGCACCCAGTAGCAATCAGCCCCAGCATTTT
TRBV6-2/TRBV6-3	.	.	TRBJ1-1	CATREDQNTEAFF	TGTGCCACCCGGGAGGACCAGAACACTGAAGCTTTCTTT
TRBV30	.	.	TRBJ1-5	CAWSLNGRQPQHF	TGTGCCTGGAGTTTAAACGGGAGACAGCCCCAGCATTTT
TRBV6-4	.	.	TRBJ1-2	CASSDSGHRGYTF	TGTGCCAGCAGTGACTCGGGCCACCGGGGCTACACCTTC
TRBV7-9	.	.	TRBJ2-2	CASSQLSGLGTGELFF	TGTGCCAGCAGCCAATTATCAGGGTTGGGGACCGGGGAGCTGTTTTTT
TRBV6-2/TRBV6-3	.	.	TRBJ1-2	CASIREGRKFGYTF	TGTGCCAGCATTCGAGAGGGACGCAAATTCGGCTACACCTTC
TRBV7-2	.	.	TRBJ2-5	CASSPPEALQETQYF	TGTGCCAGCAGCCCCCCTGAGGCGCTCCAAGAGACCCAGTACTTC
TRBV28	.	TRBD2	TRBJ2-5	CASSTRGGRETQYF	TGTGCCAGCAGTACCCGGGGGGGCAGGGAGACCCAGTACTTC
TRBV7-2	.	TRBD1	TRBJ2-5	CASSSRGTVQETQYF	TGTGCCAGCAGCTCCCGAGGGACAGTCCAAGAGACCCAGTACTTC
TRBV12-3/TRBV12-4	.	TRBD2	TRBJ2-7	CASSLRSVAGYEQYF	TGTGCCAGCAGTTTACGGTCGGTAGCGGGCTACGAGCAGTACTTC
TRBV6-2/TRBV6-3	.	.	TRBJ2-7	CASTRSGVTYEQYF	TGTGCCAGCACTAGGTCAGGAGTTACCTACGAGCAGTACTTC
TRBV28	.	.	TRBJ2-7	CASREFGRTYEQYF	TGTGCCAGCAGGGAGTTCGGACGGACCTACGAGCAGTACTTC
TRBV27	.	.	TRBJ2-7	CASSSPPRKSSYEQYF	TGTGCCAGCAGTTCCCCTCCCCGGAAAAGCTCCTACGAGCAGTACTTC
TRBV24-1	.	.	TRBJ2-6	CATSDFRLGTGANVLTF	TGTGCCACCAGTGATTTTCGATTAGGGACTGGGGCCAACGTCCTGACTTTC
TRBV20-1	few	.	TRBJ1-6	CSASGTLVGGSSPLHF	TGCAGTGCTAGCGGTACTCTAGTGGGGGGGAGTTCACCCCTCCACTTT
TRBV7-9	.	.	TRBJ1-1	CASSFSTEAFF	TGTGCCAGCAGCTTCAGCACTGAAGCTTTCTTT
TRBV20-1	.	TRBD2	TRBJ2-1	CSARTSGRRNEQFF	TGCAGTGCGAGGACTAGCGGGAGAAGGAATGAGCAGTTCTTC
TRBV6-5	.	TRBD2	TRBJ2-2	CASSYWTSGSTGELFF	TGTGCCAGCAGTTACTGGACTAGCGGGTCTACCGGGGAGCTGTTTTTT
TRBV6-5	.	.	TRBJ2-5	CASSYSPGRETQYF	TGTGCCAGCAGTTACTCACCCGGTAGGGAGACCCAGTACTTC
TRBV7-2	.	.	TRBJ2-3	CASSFYASTDTQYF	TGTGCCAGCAGCTTTTACGCAAGCACAGATACGCAGTATTTT
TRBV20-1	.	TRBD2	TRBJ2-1	CSAREGAWGGNEQFF	TGCAGTGCTAGAGAAGGGGCCTGGGGGGGGAATGAGCAGTTCTTC
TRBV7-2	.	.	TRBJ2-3	CASSLVSGVSTDTQYF	TGTGCCAGCAGCTTAGTTTCGGGAGTTAGCACAGATACGCAGTATTTT